A selection of T cell receptor beta chains follows, all from one sample in a study of T cell responses to AZD1222 COVID-19 vaccine. The table came from immunoSEQ multiplex PCR; TCRdb's copy has only in-frame clones and leaves some out. The table has some 150,000 clones, approximately 89% seen once. The source was peripheral blood, collected on day 0 of AZD1222 vaccination. These TCRs come from an adult in good health. CDR3s include the opening cysteine and the closing phenylalanine or tryptophan. Fields, in order: V gene, clone size, CDR3 protein. Clone size is shown for a subset of rows, as once, few, many or a class of expanded clone.

TRBV12-2,.,CASRTHGGPSRPCEQYF
TRBV28,.,CASSVGPLTQYF
TRBV18,.,CASSPWTSESSYNEQFF
TRBV19,.,CASSRRQGENTEAFF
TRBV2,.,CASSWEIEGAGNEKLFF
TRBV13,.,CASSFKTGISEAFF
TRBV30,few,CAWSAQGPNEQFF
TRBV12-5,.,CASGLGMTGFYGYTF
TRBV28,.,CASSIPELANYEQYF
TRBV21-1,.,CASSSRGGYGYTF
TRBV10-1,.,CASSTGVYEQYF
TRBV5-5,.,CASRSGTRGPYGYTF
TRBV6-5,.,CASPTGGLAKNIQYF
TRBV4-2,once,CASSQDNRREQYF
TRBV29-1,.,CSVVDSSGANVLTF
TRBV5-1,.,CASSSLAGGRTDTQYF
TRBV28,.,CASSATGTTQETQYF
TRBV3-1/TRBV3-2,.,CASSQVLAGAGNEQFF
TRBV7-9,.,CASRPGQGYSGNTIYF
TRBV6-8,.,CASISETASQETQYF
TRBV7-8,.,CASSFTEWYEQYF
TRBV20-1,.,CSASLRYDTGELFF
TRBV4-1,.,CASSQDFSPSGNTIYF
TRBV19,once,CASSRRDTQDYSPLHF
TRBV5-6,.,CASSTKDSYEQYF
TRBV11-2,.,CASTFLVAGEAEQFF
TRBV20-1,.,CSAGPSNEQFF
TRBV19,once,CASSPRGLANTEAFF
TRBV11-2,.,CASSFHSYEQYF
TRBV6-5,once,CASSPRDFSSYEQYF
TRBV6-4,.,CASSASPTGNTEAFF
TRBV2,.,CASLLSARGEQYF
TRBV6-5,.,CASSYGQGANTEAFF
TRBV5-4,few,CASSPGGTYYEQYF
TRBV4-1,.,CASSQGSDRGNTEAFF
TRBV5-6,.,CASSLWGTGTGILDEQYF
TRBV7-2,.,CASSSGGSKNIQYF
TRBV7-2,.,CASSRTLSGGAFF
TRBV12-5,few,CASVAGGIENIQYF